Listed below are T cell receptor beta chains from one sample, sequenced in a study of blood T cell repertoires in COVID-19. The table came from immunoSEQ multiplex PCR; TCRdb's copy has only in-frame clones and leaves some out. In the table there are 380,000 or so clones, about 89% of which are singletons. The specimen sequenced was PBMCs or T cells enriched from blood (not recorded which). The receptors come from a man aged 25-45 years who had recovered from COVID-19. The CDR3 runs from the conserved cysteine through the conserved F or W. The D gene is left open where the match is weak. Not every row has a clone size; where given, it reads once, few, many or a size class.

v_gene	abundance	j_gene	d_gene	CDR3aa	CDR3nt
TRBV7-2	once	TRBJ1-6	.	CASSPRTAPNSPLHF	TGTGCCAGCAGCCCCAGGACAGCACCAAATTCACCCCTCCACTTT
TRBV21-1	.	TRBJ1-5	.	CACRREGAGQPQHF	TGTGCCTGCCGAAGGGAAGGGGCAGGTCAGCCCCAGCATTTT
TRBV7-8	.	TRBJ2-3	TRBD1	CASSRTRDRLRDTQYF	TGTGCCAGCAGCCGGACCCGGGACAGGCTGAGGGATACGCAGTATTTT
TRBV6-6	.	TRBJ2-7	.	CASSYGEHYEQYF	TGTGCCAGCAGTTACGGGGAGCACTACGAGCAGTACTTC
TRBV3-1/TRBV3-2	.	TRBJ2-5	TRBD1	CASSPPGQGKGETQYF	TGTGCCAGCAGCCCCCCGGGACAGGGGAAAGGAGAGACCCAGTACTTC
TRBV15	.	TRBJ1-6	TRBD1	CATSRIDRENSPLHF	TGTGCCACCAGCAGGATAGACAGGGAGAATTCACCCCTCCACTTT
TRBV15	once	TRBJ1-6	.	CATSRTGTHNSPLHF	TGTGCCACCAGCAGAACAGGGACACATAATTCACCCCTCCACTTT
TRBV6-5	.	TRBJ1-1	.	CASSYSSGGGTEAFF	TGTGCCAGCAGTTACTCGTCGGGGGGCGGGACTGAAGCTTTCTTT
TRBV9	.	TRBJ1-6	.	CASSVGGLGNSPLHF	TGTGCCAGCAGCGTAGGGGGGCTAGGGAATTCACCCCTCCACTTT
TRBV6-5	.	TRBJ1-4	.	CASSQLARREKLFF	TGTGCCAGCAGCCAGTTGGCAAGGAGGGAAAAACTGTTTTTT
TRBV20-1	.	TRBJ2-3	TRBD1	CSASGQGAGDTQYF	TGCAGTGCTAGTGGACAGGGGGCGGGAGATACGCAGTATTTT
TRBV30	.	TRBJ2-2	.	CAWGLYTGELFF	TGTGCCTGGGGACTTTACACCGGGGAGCTGTTTTTT
TRBV5-1	.	TRBJ1-1	.	CASSFGGTLGPLNTEAFF	TGCGCCAGCAGCTTTGGAGGGACTCTGGGGCCACTGAACACTGAAGCTTTCTTT
TRBV7-9	.	TRBJ1-2	.	CASSFPQGNYGYTF	TGTGCCAGCAGCTTTCCTCAGGGGAACTATGGCTACACCTTC